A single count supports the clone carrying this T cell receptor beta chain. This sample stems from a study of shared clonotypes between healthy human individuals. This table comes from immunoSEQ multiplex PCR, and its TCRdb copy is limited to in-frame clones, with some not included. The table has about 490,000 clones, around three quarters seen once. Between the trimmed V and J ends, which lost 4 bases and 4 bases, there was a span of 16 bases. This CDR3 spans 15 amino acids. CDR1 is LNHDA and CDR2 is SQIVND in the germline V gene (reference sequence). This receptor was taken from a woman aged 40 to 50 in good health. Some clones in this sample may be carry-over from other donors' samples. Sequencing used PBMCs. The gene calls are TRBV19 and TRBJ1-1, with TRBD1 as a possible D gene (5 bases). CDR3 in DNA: TGTGCCAGTAGTAATGGGTGGGGGTCTCCCACTGAAGCTTTCTTT. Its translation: CASSNGWGSPTEAFF.